What follows describes a single T cell receptor (beta chain). It has no known antigen specificity. Nothing much larger sits one base from this clone, and base qualities are not available. Here V drops 7 bases and J drops 7 bases, and the junction holds 11 bases not matched to any gene. The CDR3 covers 13 residues, taking in both the cysteine and the phenylalanine. Only the CDR3 DNA is retained, 39 bases long and in frame from the first base. Looking up the germline V gene yields CDR1 SQVTM and CDR2 ANQGSEA. Patients with a history of autoimmune disease or receiving systemic immunosuppression were excluded from the trial. Peripheral blood for TCR sequencing was collected from all dose cohorts at baseline, on cycle 4 day 1, and on cycle 7 day 1. Samples were obtained from an open-label, multicenter, first-in-human phase I dose-escalation trial of ivuxolimab. Adults with locally advanced or metastatic melanoma, renal cell, hepatocellular, or head and neck squamous cell carcinoma were enrolled in the trial. CD4+ and CD8+ T cells were sorted separately from peripheral blood before TCR sequencing.

These data originate in a study of OX40 agonist ivuxolimab in advanced cancers. Broadly, across the study: Ivuxolimab was a fully human IgG2 agonistic monoclonal antibody targeting the costimulatory receptor OX40 (CD134). Of the 50 to 55 dose-escalation patients, hepatocellular carcinoma was present in about 19, melanoma in some 15, renal cell carcinoma in 9 and head and neck cancer in 9. Peripheral TCRbeta sequencing aimed to test whether ivuxolimab altered TCR sequence diversity and caused clonal T-cell expansion. A male proportion of about 79% and a mean age of approximately 62 years, ranging from roughly 23 to 90, were recorded for the dose-escalation cohort. Intravenous ivuxolimab was administered to patients every 2 weeks at six dose levels: 0.01, 0.1, 0.3, 1.5, 3 and 10 mg/kg. Partial responses were achieved by three dose-escalation patients, of whom one had hepatocellular carcinoma and two had cutaneous melanoma. The paper covers the monotherapy dose-escalation part of the phase I ivuxolimab trial, which included N of about 50 patients. Prior anti-PD-1, anti-PD-L1 or anti-CTLA-4 therapy was permitted, and less than 45% of dose-escalation patients had received checkpoint inhibitors. General conclusions and limits of the study: The antigen specificity of the clonally expanded peripheral T cells was not determined. On average, CD8+ T cells showed more expanded clones than CD4+ T cells after ivuxolimab. Partial responders in the 0.1-3.0 mg/kg groups had among the lowest normalized peripheral clonal expansion, especially among CD8+ T cells. At doses from 0.1 to 3.0 mg/kg, clonal expansion was seen in both CD4+ and CD8+ blood T cells between baseline and week 6. Low levels of normalized T-cell clonal expansion were also shown by some nonresponding patients.

To sequence the TCRbeta CDR3 region, genomic DNA was isolated from the sorted cells. The immunoSEQ Assay was used to sequence the TCRbeta CDR3 regions. TCRdb provides this immuneACCESS table in a form limited to in-frame rearrangements. Some clones are lacking; in checked studies, under half of them reflect an unresolved V gene, and why the rest are absent is not known. For this sample there are roughly 87,000 clones; under 95% appear just once. The ten biggest clones cover more than 7% of the sample. The origin of this receptor is an adult with an advanced solid tumor such as melanoma, head and neck, liver or kidney cancer. The chain is assembled from TRBV29-1 and TRBJ1-1, with 8 middle bases fitting TRBD1. Sequenced here: CD4+ or CD8+ T cells sorted from blood, sampled in a trial of the OX40 agonist ivuxolimab. The CDR3 region: CSATRQGIYEAFF. The nucleotide sequence reads as follows: TGCAGCGCGACGAGACAGGGGATTTATGAAGCTTTCTTT. The variable domain in full, with residues beyond the CDR3 obtained from the reference TRBV29-1 and TRBJ1-1 genes, is SAVISQKPSRDICQRGTSLTIQCQVDSQVTMMFWYRQQPGQSLTLIATANQGSEATYESGFVIDKFPISRPNLTFSTLTVSNMSPEDSSIYLCSATRQGIYEAFFGQGTRLTVV.